The clone carrying this T cell receptor beta chain turned up a few times. The sample comes from a study of OX40 agonist ivuxolimab in advanced cancers. Germline V gene data show CDR1 as SGHAT and CDR2 as FQNNGV. The V segment lost 1 base and the J segment 4 bases; nucleotides outside the gene matches: 10. This CDR3 contains 16 residues. Sequencing was performed with immunoSEQ multiplex PCR; in TCRdb, only in-frame clones are kept and a portion is missing. This table holds more than 65,000 clones, 80% to 90% found once. This rearrangement joins TRBV11-2 to TRBJ2-7; 7 nucleotides align to TRBD2. The sequence was collected from an adult with an advanced solid tumor such as melanoma, head and neck, liver or kidney cancer. Sequenced material: CD4+ or CD8+ T cells sorted from blood, taken in a trial of the OX40 agonist ivuxolimab. In DNA, the CDR3 is TGTGCCAGCAGCTTAGGGAGGGATAGAGCGGGGTACGAGCAGTACTTC. It yields the protein CASSLGRDRAGYEQYF.